This entry lists 13 T cell receptor beta chains sequenced from one sample in a study of PD-1 blockade in classical Hodgkin lymphoma. Each patient experienced a relapse that followed autologous stem cell transplantation, and brentuximab vedotin exposure varied. Generated by immunoSEQ multiplex PCR, the TCRdb table keeps only in-frame clones and is missing some. The sample holds about 58,000 clones; around 93% are singletons and the top ten take roughly 10%. The sequenced sample was peripheral blood mononuclear cells (PBMCs), obtained before the second cycle of nivolumab. The receptors stem from a human donor with classical Hodgkin lymphoma.

Worth noting for this clone: This specimen includes other DNA sequences encoding the same CDR3. This chain connects TRBV9 to TRBJ1-6, with D unresolved. Trimming took off 0 bases at V and 8 bases at J, with 9 bases between the two ends. The CDR3 is 14 amino acids. CDR1 and CDR2 (germline): SGDLS, YYNGEE. The CDR3: CASSVDSMDSPLHF. The CDR3 DNA reads TGTGCCAGCAGCGTAGATAGTATGGATTCACCCCTCCACTTT.

This clone appeared a single time. The genes are TRBV2 and TRBJ2-7, with D hard to call. The CDR3 covers 19 residues. Germline V gives CDR1 SNHLY, CDR2 FYNNEI. The V end lost 6 bases, the J end lost 2 bases, and 29 bases lay between the germline ends. The CDR3 DNA reads as TGTGCCAGCAGCCTTGGCCCCGGGTGGGATGGAGTGGGTCCCTACGAGCAGTACTTC. It specifies CASSLGPGWDGVGPYEQYF.

The genes are TRBV4-3 and TRBJ2-1; 10 bases are shared with TRBD1. This CDR3 region has 15 residues. Germline assignment: CDR1 LGHNA and CDR2 YSLEER. The V gene end was trimmed by 3 bases and the J gene end by 3 bases; junction bases not matched to a gene: 2. The CDR3: CASSQTGGNYNEQFF. For the CDR3, the DNA is TGCGCCAGCAGCCAGACAGGGGGCAACTACAATGAGCAGTTCTTC.

The J gene is TRBJ2-2, the V gene TRBV29-1; TRBD2 agrees at 13 bases. The CDR3 has 18 amino acids. Per germline, CDR1 SQVTM and CDR2 ANQGSEA. V dropped 5 bases and J dropped 6; count of bases not matched to a gene: 15. The CDR3 DNA reads as TGCAGCGTTTTTTCGACACTAGCGGGGGGGGACCAACCCGGGGAGCTGTTTTTT. It yields the protein CSVFSTLAGGDQPGELFF.

The genes are TRBV9 and TRBJ2-2; 8 bases agree with TRBD2. Germline CDR1 is SGDLS and CDR2 is YYNGEE. Trimming removed 1 base from V and 8 bases from J; junction bases left unmatched: 13. This CDR3 is 17 amino acids long. The CDR3 loop reads CASSVYGSGAISGELFF. Written as DNA, the CDR3 is TGTGCCAGCAGCGTATACGGTAGCGGGGCTATTAGTGGGGAGCTGTTTTTT.

The count of this clone is one. The chain joins TRBV6-5 to TRBJ1-2; D remains ambiguous. This CDR3 has 13 residues. The germline V gene encodes CDR1 MNHEY and CDR2 SVGAGI. Trimming cost V 2 bases and J 4 bases, with 8 bases left between them. The CDR3, as DNA: TGTGCCAGCAGTTACATGGGTTCCTATGGCTACACCTTC. It specifies CASSYMGSYGYTF.

This chain uses TRBV28 with TRBJ2-1; a weak D match, TRBD2 (6 bases). The V end lost 5 bases, the J end lost 8 bases, and 16 bases lay between the germline ends. From germline, CDR1 is MDHEN and CDR2 SYDVKM. The CDR3 spans 14 residues. CDR3 DNA sequence: TGTGCCAGCAGTAGCGGGTTTAAGTCCGATGAGCAGTTCTTC. Its protein product is CASSSGFKSDEQFF.

This chain links TRBV5-1 with TRBJ2-7; 14 nucleotides align to TRBD2. This CDR3 has 18 residues. Germline CDR1 is SGHRS and CDR2 is YFSETQ. V was pared by 2 bases and J by 2 bases, with 9 bases of the junction left unmatched. CDR3 region: CASSFGLAGGLGAYEQYF. The CDR3 nucleotides read TGCGCCAGCAGCTTTGGACTAGCGGGAGGATTGGGTGCCTACGAGCAGTACTTC.

The rearrangement links TRBV10-3 to TRBJ2-2; D is uncertain. V lost 10 bases and J 6 bases, leaving 15 bases between the germline ends. Germline CDR1 reads ENHRY; CDR2 reads SYGVKD. CDR3 size: 13 residues. The chain's CDR3 is CATGLGISGELFF. The CDR3 DNA is TGTGCCACCGGGCTAGGAATTTCCGGGGAGCTGTTTTTT.

The J gene is TRBJ2-7, the V gene TRBV7-2, with TRBD2 matching 12 bases. This CDR3 is built from 16 residues. V gave up 5 bases and J gave up 4 bases; unmatched junction bases: 9. The germline CDR1 and CDR2 sequences are SGHTA and FQGNSA. The CDR3 sequence is CASSQVSGLAGYEQYF. The CDR3, as DNA: TGTGCCAGCAGCCAAGTTTCGGGACTAGCGGGTTACGAGCAGTACTTC.

The chain recombines TRBV30 with TRBJ2-1, with 14 bases aligning to TRBD2. The V segment lost 0 bases and the J segment 0 bases; nucleotides outside the gene matches: 7. The CDR3 extends over 19 amino acids. Germline V lookup: CDR1 GTSNPN, CDR2 SVGIG (reference sequence). The CDR3 sequence: CAWSVQGLAGVTSYNEQFF. The CDR3 nucleotides read TGTGCCTGGAGTGTTCAGGGACTAGCGGGGGTTACCTCCTACAATGAGCAGTTCTTC.

CDR3 amino acids: CASSWGTVNQPQHF. CDR3 sequence (DNA): TGTGCCAGCAGCTGGGGGACAGTCAATCAGCCCCAGCATTTT. J is TRBJ1-5 and V is TRBV7-2; 7 positions match TRBD1. The CDR3 covers 14 residues. Per germline, CDR1 SGHTA and CDR2 FQGNSA. The V gene end was trimmed by 4 bases and the J gene end by 3 bases; junction bases not matched to a gene: 3.

The J gene is TRBJ2-7, the V gene TRBV10-3; tentative D call: TRBD2 (5 bases). Trimming left V 10 bases short and J 0 bases short, with 13 bases between. The CDR3 spans 13 residues. Germline V gene sequence: CDR1 ENHRY, CDR2 SYGVKD. This CDR3 is CATLTRDSYEQYF. CDR3 sequence (DNA): TGTGCCACCTTGACCCGGGACTCCTACGAGCAGTACTTC.